This T cell receptor (beta chain) was identified in a study of blood T cell repertoires in COVID-19. Overall study: Samples came from the United States, Italy and Spain, spanning acute and convalescent COVID-19.

Repertoires were generated with immunoSEQ multiplex PCR, while TCRdb's copy carries only in-frame clones and drops some. The sample records 74,000 or so clones, roughly nine tenths being singletons. The V gene's germline CDR1 is ENHRY and CDR2 SYGVKD. Between the trimmed V and J ends, which lost 3 bases and 2 bases, there was a span of 7 bases. The CDR3 length is 13 residues. The J gene is TRBJ1-2, the V gene TRBV10-3; D is unresolved. The sample taken for sequencing was peripheral blood. The sequence came from a man in his forties or fifties with active COVID-19. As DNA, the CDR3 is TGTGCCATCAGTGACAGGCCCAACTATGGCTACACCTTC. This encodes CAISDRPNYGYTF.